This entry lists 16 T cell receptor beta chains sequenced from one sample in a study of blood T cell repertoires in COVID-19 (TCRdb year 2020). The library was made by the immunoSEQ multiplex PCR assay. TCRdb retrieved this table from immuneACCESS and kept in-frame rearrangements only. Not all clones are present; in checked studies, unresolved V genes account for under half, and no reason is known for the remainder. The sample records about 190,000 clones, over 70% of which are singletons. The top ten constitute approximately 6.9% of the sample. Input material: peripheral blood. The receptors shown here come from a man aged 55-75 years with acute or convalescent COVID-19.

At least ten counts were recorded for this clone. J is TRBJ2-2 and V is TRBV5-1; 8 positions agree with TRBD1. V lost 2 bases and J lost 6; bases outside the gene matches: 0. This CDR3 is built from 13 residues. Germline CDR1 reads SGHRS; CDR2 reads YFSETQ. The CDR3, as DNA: TGCGCCAGCAGCTTACAGGGGGCCGGGGAGCTGTTTTTT. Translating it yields CASSLQGAGELFF. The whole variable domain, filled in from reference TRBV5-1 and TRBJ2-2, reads KAGVTQTPRYLIKTRGQQVTLSCSPISGHRSVSWYQQTPGQGLQFLFEYFSETQRNKGNFPGRFSGRQFSNSRSEMNVSTLELGDSALYLCASSLQGAGELFFGEGSRLTVL.

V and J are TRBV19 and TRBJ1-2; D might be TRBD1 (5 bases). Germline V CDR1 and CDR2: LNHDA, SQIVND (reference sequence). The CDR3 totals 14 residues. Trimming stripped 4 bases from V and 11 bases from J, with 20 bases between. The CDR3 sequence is CASSKTHYDSHYTF. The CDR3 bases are TGTGCCAGTAGTAAAACCCACTACGACAGCCATTACACCTTC.

The CDR3 region has the DNA TGCGCCAGCAGTCAACCCGGGAGGGGACGGGGCCTCTCTGGGGCCAACGTCCTGACTTTC. Amino acid sequence: CASSQPGRGRGLSGANVLTF. The chain recombines TRBV23-1 with TRBJ2-6, with 8 positions matching TRBD2. TRBV23-1 is treated as an ORF (open reading frame) with a function not yet certain. Unmatched junction bases numbered 12, after V lost 2 bases and J lost 0 bases. This CDR3 has 20 amino acids.

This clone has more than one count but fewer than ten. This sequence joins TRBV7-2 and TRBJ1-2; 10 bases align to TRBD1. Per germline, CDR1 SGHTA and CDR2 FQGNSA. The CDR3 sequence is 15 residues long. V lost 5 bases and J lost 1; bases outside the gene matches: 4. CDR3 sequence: CASSVGQGGNYGYTF. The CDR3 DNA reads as TGTGCCAGCAGCGTAGGACAGGGGGGTAACTATGGCTACACCTTC.

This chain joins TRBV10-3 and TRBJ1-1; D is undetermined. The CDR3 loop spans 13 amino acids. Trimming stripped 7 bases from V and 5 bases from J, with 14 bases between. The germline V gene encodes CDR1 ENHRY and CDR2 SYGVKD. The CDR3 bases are TGTGCCATCAATCAGGCCGCTGGGACTGAAGCTTTCTTT. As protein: CAINQAAGTEAFF.

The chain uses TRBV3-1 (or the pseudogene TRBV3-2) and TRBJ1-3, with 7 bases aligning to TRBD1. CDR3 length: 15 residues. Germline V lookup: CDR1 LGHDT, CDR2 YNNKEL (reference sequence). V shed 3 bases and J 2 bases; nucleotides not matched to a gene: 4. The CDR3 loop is CASSQVRGAGNTIYF. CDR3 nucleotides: TGTGCCAGCAGCCAGGTCAGGGGGGCTGGAAACACCATATATTTT.

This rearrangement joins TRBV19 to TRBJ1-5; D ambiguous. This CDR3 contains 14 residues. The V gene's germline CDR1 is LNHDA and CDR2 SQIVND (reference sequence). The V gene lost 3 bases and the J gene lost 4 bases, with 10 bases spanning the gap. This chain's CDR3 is CASSMAQLNQPQHF. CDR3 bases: TGTGCCAGTAGTATGGCACAGCTAAATCAGCCCCAGCATTTT.

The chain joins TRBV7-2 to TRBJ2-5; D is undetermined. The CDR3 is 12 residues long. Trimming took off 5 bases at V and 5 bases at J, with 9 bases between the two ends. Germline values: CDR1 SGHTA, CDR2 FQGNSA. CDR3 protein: CASSRGRETQYF. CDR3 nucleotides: TGTGCCAGCAGCCGAGGAAGGGAGACCCAGTACTTC.

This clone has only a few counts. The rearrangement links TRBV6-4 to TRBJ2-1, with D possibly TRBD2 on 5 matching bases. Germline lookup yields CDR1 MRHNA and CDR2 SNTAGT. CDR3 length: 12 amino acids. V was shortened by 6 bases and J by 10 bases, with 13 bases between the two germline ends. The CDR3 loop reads CASSSPGGEQFF. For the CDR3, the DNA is TGTGCCAGCAGCTCTCCTGGAGGAGAGCAGTTCTTC.

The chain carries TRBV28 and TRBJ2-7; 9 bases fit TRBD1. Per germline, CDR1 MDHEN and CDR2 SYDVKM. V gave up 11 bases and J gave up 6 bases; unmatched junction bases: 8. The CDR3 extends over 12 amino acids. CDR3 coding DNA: TGTGCCTGGCGGACAGGGGTGAGCGAGCAGTACTTC. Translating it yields CAWRTGVSEQYF.

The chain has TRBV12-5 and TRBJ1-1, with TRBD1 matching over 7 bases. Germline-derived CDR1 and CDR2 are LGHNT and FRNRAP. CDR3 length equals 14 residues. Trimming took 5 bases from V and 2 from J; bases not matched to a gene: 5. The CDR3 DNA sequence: TGTGCTAGTGGTCCTAGGACAGGCAACACTGAAGCTTTCTTT. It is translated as CASGPRTGNTEAFF.

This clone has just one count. The CDR3 protein is CASSYIPSSGIETQYF. In nucleotides, the CDR3 is TGTGCCAGCAGTTACATTCCCTCTAGCGGGATAGAGACCCAGTACTTC. This chain connects TRBV6-2 or TRBV6-3 to TRBJ2-5; TRBD2 matches at 9 bases. The V gene end was trimmed by 2 bases and the J gene end by 4 bases; junction bases not matched to a gene: 8. The CDR3 length is 16 residues. Germline-derived CDR1 and CDR2 are MNHEY and SVGEGT.

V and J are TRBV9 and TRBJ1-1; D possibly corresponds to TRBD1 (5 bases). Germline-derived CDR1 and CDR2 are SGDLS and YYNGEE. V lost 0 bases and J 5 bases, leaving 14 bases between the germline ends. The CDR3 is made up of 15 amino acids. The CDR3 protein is CASSVDGRGVTEAFF. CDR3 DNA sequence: TGTGCCAGCAGCGTAGATGGACGGGGGGTAACTGAAGCTTTCTTT.

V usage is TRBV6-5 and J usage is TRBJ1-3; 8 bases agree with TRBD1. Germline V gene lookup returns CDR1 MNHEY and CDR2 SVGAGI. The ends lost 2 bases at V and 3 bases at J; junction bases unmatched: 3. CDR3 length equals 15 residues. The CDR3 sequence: CASSYAGTGGNTIYF. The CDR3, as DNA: TGTGCCAGCAGTTACGCCGGGACAGGTGGAAACACCATATATTTT.

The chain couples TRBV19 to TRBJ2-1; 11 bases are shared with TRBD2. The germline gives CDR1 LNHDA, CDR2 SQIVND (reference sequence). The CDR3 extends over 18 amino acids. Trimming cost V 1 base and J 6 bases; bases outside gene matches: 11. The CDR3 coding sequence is TGTGCCAGTAGTATAGCAGGTAGCGGGAGGGAATTGAGCAATGAGCAGTTCTTC. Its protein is CASSIAGSGRELSNEQFF.

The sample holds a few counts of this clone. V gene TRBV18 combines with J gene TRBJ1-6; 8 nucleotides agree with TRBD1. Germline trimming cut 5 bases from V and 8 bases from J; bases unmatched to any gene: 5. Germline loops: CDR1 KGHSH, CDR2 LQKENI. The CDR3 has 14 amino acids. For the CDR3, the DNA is TGTGCCAGCTCAGAGACAGGGGAGGATTCACCCCTCCACTTT. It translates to CASSETGEDSPLHF.